Listed below are T cell receptor beta chains from one sample, sequenced in a study of blood T cells in healthy people across ages. TCRdb re-called the 5' RACE reads through MiXCR, storing one row per CDR3 protein. The table includes more than 800,000 distinct CDR3 sequences, 25% to 30% detected once. The sample was blood. The origin of the receptors is a woman over 75 in good health. Both conserved end residues are trimmed from each CDR3.

V gene: TRBV9
J gene: TRBJ1-5
CDR3 protein: ASSVSGQAGQPQH

V gene: TRBV18
J gene: TRBJ2-3
CDR3 protein: ASSTTLTGGARDTQY

V gene: TRBV11-3
J gene: TRBJ2-1
CDR3 protein: ASSLAGGRYNEQF

V gene: TRBV20-1
J gene: TRBJ2-3
CDR3 protein: SARVYLPSDTQY

V gene: TRBV12-3/TRBV12-4
J gene: TRBJ1-1
CDR3 protein: ASRPGQMNTEAF

V gene: TRBV6-5
J gene: TRBJ1-1
CDR3 protein: ASSYYRTMNTEAF

V gene: TRBV20-1
J gene: TRBJ1-3
CDR3 protein: SARGDRGTQHTIY

V gene: TRBV4-3
J gene: TRBJ1-1
CDR3 protein: ASRTGTGVTEAF

V gene: TRBV12-3/TRBV12-4
J gene: TRBJ2-1
CDR3 protein: ASSPTSGAFYNEQF

V gene: TRBV5-5
J gene: TRBJ2-3
CDR3 protein: ASSLVGGSDTQY